This passage covers 6 T cell receptor beta chains from one sample sequenced in a study of OX40 agonist ivuxolimab in advanced cancers. The assay was immunoSEQ multiplex PCR, and TCRdb's table has in-frame clones only and misses some. The sample consists of under 75,000 clones, around 81% of them appearing once. The sample consisted of CD4+ or CD8+ T cells sorted from blood, taken in a trial of the OX40 agonist ivuxolimab. These receptors came from an adult with an advanced solid tumor such as melanoma, head and neck, liver or kidney cancer.

The rearrangement uses TRBV7-2 and TRBJ2-7; D unclear. This CDR3 has 13 residues. Per the germline V gene, CDR1 is SGHTA and CDR2 is FQGNSA. Trimming cost V 4 bases and J 10 bases, with 17 bases left between them. CDR3 bases: TGTGCCAGCAGCTATCATGTGCTCCCTACACAGTACTTC. This translates into CASSYHVLPTQYF.

The CDR3 sequence is CASGRTGVENIQYF. DNA for the CDR3: TGTGCCAGCGGAAGGACAGGGGTTGAAAACATTCAGTACTTC. The chain combines TRBV5-6 with TRBJ2-4, with TRBD1 identical over 9 bases. Germline CDR1 and CDR2: SGHDT and YYEEEE. CDR3 length: 14 amino acids. J lost 5 bases, V lost 7 bases, and 7 bases had no gene match.

V usage is TRBV27 and J usage is TRBJ2-5; no definite D call. The length of the CDR3 is 12 residues. V lost 3 bases, J lost 1 base, and 3 bases lay in between. CDR1 and CDR2 (germline): MNHEY, SMNVEV (reference sequence). CDR3 in DNA: TGTGCCAGCAGTTTCGCCCAAGAGACCCAGTACTTC. Translating gives CASSFAQETQYF.

The chain carries TRBV4-2 and TRBJ1-2, with D maybe TRBD1 (6 bases). This CDR3 has 17 amino acids. The V gene lost 2 bases and the J gene lost 1 base, with 17 bases spanning the gap. CDR1 LGHNA and CDR2 YNFKEQ come from the germline V gene. The CDR3 loop is CASSQLFDGGNNYGYTF. The CDR3 bases are TGTGCCAGCAGCCAACTCTTCGACGGGGGCAATAACTATGGCTACACCTTC.

V and J are TRBV7-2 and TRBJ1-5; 7 bases fit TRBD1. Germline CDR1 is SGHTA and CDR2 is FQGNSA. This CDR3 has 15 residues. V lost 3 bases to trimming and J lost 2 bases; unmatched junction nucleotides: 4. CDR3 sequence (DNA): TGTGCCAGCAGCTTGTACCAGGGGGGCAATCAGCCCCAGCATTTT. It yields the protein CASSLYQGGNQPQHF.

This clone appeared a single time. J is TRBJ2-7 and V is TRBV27, with 11 bases that match TRBD1. The J segment lost 2 bases and the V segment lost 2 bases, leaving 5 bases of the junction unmatched. Germline V CDR1 and CDR2: MNHEY, SMNVEV (reference sequence). The CDR3 is 16 residues long. The CDR3 coding sequence is TGTGCCAGCAGTTTAGCTGGGACAGGGGGACCCTACGAGCAGTACTTC. As protein: CASSLAGTGGPYEQYF.